Shown below are 31 T cell receptor beta chains from a single sample sequenced in a study of PD-1 blockade in classical Hodgkin lymphoma (dated by TCRdb to about 2020). What the time point label conveys for this sample: cycle 2 day 1 (C2D1) of nivolumab. Every trial patient had relapsed following autologous stem cell transplantation, and prior brentuximab vedotin exposure was what differed among cohorts A, B and C. Receptor amplification or capture employed the immunoSEQ multiplex PCR assay. TCRdb carries this immuneACCESS record with in-frame sequences only. Its versions omit some clonotypes, under half of them owing to an unresolved V gene in the studies checked, with the rest unexplained. Counted in this sample were tens of thousands of clones; just under 75% of them appeared once. The ten largest clones add up to about 14% of the sample. This specimen consisted of peripheral blood mononuclear cells (PBMCs), obtained before the second cycle of nivolumab. The origin of the receptors is a human donor with classical Hodgkin lymphoma.

This chain joins TRBV18 and TRBJ2-1, with D perhaps TRBD2 (6 bases). Per germline, CDR1 KGHSH and CDR2 LQKENI. The CDR3 is 15 amino acids. The V gene lost 5 bases and the J gene lost 2 bases, with 13 bases spanning the gap. The chain's CDR3 is CASSGGTSTYNEQFF. As DNA, the CDR3 is TGTGCCAGCTCAGGAGGGACCTCAACCTACAATGAGCAGTTCTTC.

In its sample, this clone was seen a few times. This sequence joins TRBV6-1 and TRBJ1-5, with TRBD1 matching over 9 bases. The ends lost 6 bases at V and 1 base at J; junction bases unmatched: 13. Germline V CDR1 and CDR2: MNHNS, SASEGT. The CDR3 extends over 18 amino acids. The CDR3 DNA sequence: TGTGCCAGCAGGGAAAGGGGACAGGGAGTTGGGAGCAATCAGCCCCAGCATTTT. It codes for CASRERGQGVGSNQPQHF.

V usage is TRBV7-2 and J usage is TRBJ1-5; TRBD1 is a possible D gene (5 bases). V gave up 1 base and J gave up 3 bases, with 10 bases separating them. The CDR3 loop spans 15 amino acids. The germline V gene encodes CDR1 SGHTA and CDR2 FQGNSA. The CDR3 is CASSLDLGPNQPQHF. The CDR3 DNA reads as TGTGCCAGCAGCTTAGATTTGGGGCCCAATCAGCCCCAGCATTTT.

The chain joins TRBV29-1 to TRBJ2-2; D is unclear. Trimming took 4 bases from V and 0 from J, leaving 12 bases between them. Germline-derived CDR1 and CDR2 are SQVTM and ANQGSEA. The CDR3 totals 15 residues. CDR3 bases: TGCAGCGTTGGTGGGGAAAACGCGAACACCGGGGAGCTGTTTTTT. It is translated as CSVGGENANTGELFF.

This clone was observed once. The chain joins TRBV6-5 to TRBJ1-2, with D perhaps TRBD1 (6 bases). The V gene lost 6 bases and the J gene lost 3 bases, with 11 bases spanning the gap. In germline, CDR1 is MNHEY, CDR2 SVGAGI. This CDR3 has 13 residues. The CDR3, as DNA: TGTGCCAGCAGCAGACGACAGGACTATGGCTACACCTTC. Translating gives CASSRRQDYGYTF.

This clone counts as medium-sized (0.01 to 0.1%). The chain uses TRBV2 and TRBJ2-2; D tentatively fits TRBD1 or TRBD2 (5 bases each). Between the trimmed V and J ends, which lost 6 bases and 4 bases, there was a span of 12 bases. Germline CDR1 reads SNHLY; CDR2 reads FYNNEI. This CDR3 is built from 14 residues. Here the CDR3 reads CASSAGTVTGELFF. The CDR3 region has the DNA TGTGCCAGCAGCGCCGGGACGGTCACCGGGGAGCTGTTTTTT.

V is TRBV5-1 and J is TRBJ1-2; D is undetermined. The V end was cut by 0 bases, the J end by 7 bases, with 13 bases between. The CDR3 extends over 14 amino acids. CDR1 and CDR2 (germline): SGHRS, YFSETQ. CDR3 protein: CASSLEGHDGGYTF. As DNA, the CDR3 is TGCGCCAGCAGCTTGGAAGGGCATGATGGTGGCTACACCTTC.

This clone was seen only a few times. The chain combines TRBV5-1 with TRBJ1-1; TRBD1 matches 8 bases. The ends lost 3 bases at V and 5 bases at J; junction bases unmatched: 9. The CDR3 spans 15 residues. The germline CDR1 and CDR2 sequences are SGHRS and YFSETQ. The CDR3 reads CASSSRTGLETEAFF. The CDR3 nucleotides are TGCGCCAGCAGCTCCAGGACAGGGCTGGAAACTGAAGCTTTCTTT.

The V gene is TRBV19, the J gene TRBJ2-1, with 9 bases matching TRBD2. Per the germline V gene, CDR1 is LNHDA and CDR2 is SQIVND (reference sequence). V dropped 1 base and J dropped 8; count of bases not matched to a gene: 6. CDR3 length equals 15 residues. For the CDR3, the DNA is TGTGCCAGTAGTATAGGACTAGCGGTTGGGGATGAGCAGTTCTTC. As protein: CASSIGLAVGDEQFF. Full variable domain (rest looked up from reference TRBV19 and TRBJ2-1): DGGITQSPKYLFRKEGQNVTLSCEQNLNHDAMYWYRQDPGQGLRLIYYSQIVNDFQKGDIAEGYSVSREKKESFPLTVTSAQKNPTAFYLCASSIGLAVGDEQFFGPGTRLTVL.

V usage is TRBV6-5 and J usage is TRBJ1-1; D is perhaps TRBD1 (6 bases). The CDR3 runs 13 residues. Trimming stripped 8 bases from V and 0 bases from J, with 10 bases between. The germline V gene has CDR1 MNHEY and CDR2 SVGAGI. CDR3: CASGDMMNTEAFF. The DNA for the CDR3 is TGTGCCAGCGGGGACATGATGAACACTGAAGCTTTCTTT.

There are many counts of this clone. V usage is TRBV7-9 and J usage is TRBJ2-7, with no clear D. Looked up from germline, CDR1 is SEHNR and CDR2 is FQNEAQ (reference sequence). Between the trimmed V and J ends, which lost 0 bases and 7 bases, there was a span of 13 bases. The CDR3 totals 14 residues. CDR3 coding DNA: TGTGCCAGCAGCTTAGCGGCTGGGATAAGTGAGCAGTACTTC. Protein: CASSLAAGISEQYF.

This clone has a handful of counts. The chain uses TRBV7-2 and TRBJ2-7, with 8 bases identical to TRBD1. The CDR3 length is 14 residues. The V gene's germline CDR1 is SGHTA and CDR2 FQGNSA. V lost 5 bases to trimming and J lost 6 bases; unmatched junction nucleotides: 9. The CDR3 region has the DNA TGTGCCAGCAGCCCGCAGACAGGGGCTAGCGAGCAGTACTTC. This sequence encodes CASSPQTGASEQYF.

The rearrangement uses TRBV6-1 and TRBJ1-3; 9 bases are a match to TRBD1. The J segment lost 2 bases and the V segment lost 5 bases, leaving 4 bases of the junction unmatched. The CDR3 is 15 amino acids. Looked up from germline, CDR1 is MNHNS and CDR2 is SASEGT. CDR3 region: CASSPRTGAGNTIYF. In DNA form, the CDR3 reads TGTGCCAGCAGTCCCAGGACAGGGGCTGGAAACACCATATATTTT.

The gene calls are TRBV7-2 and TRBJ2-7; D is possibly TRBD2 (6 bases). Trimming shortened V by 5 bases and J by 4 bases, and 15 bases separated the two germline ends. CDR1 SGHTA and CDR2 FQGNSA come from the germline V gene. This CDR3 has 14 residues. CDR3 sequence reads: CASSPSTSRYEQYF. CDR3 nucleotide sequence: TGTGCCAGCAGCCCATCAACTAGCAGGTACGAGCAGTACTTC.

V and J are TRBV23-1 and TRBJ2-3; D might be TRBD1 (6 bases). TRBV23-1 is recorded as an ORF, its role being uncertain. This CDR3 has 13 residues. V lost 9 bases and J 0 bases, leaving 10 bases between the germline ends. CDR3 in amino acids: CASNRASTDTQYF. The CDR3 region has the DNA TGCGCCAGTAACAGGGCCAGCACAGATACGCAGTATTTT.

The chain employs TRBV7-2 and TRBJ2-7; D is tentatively TRBD1 or TRBD2 (6 bases each). From germline, CDR1 is SGHTA and CDR2 FQGNSA. The ends were cut back, 5 bases at V and 2 bases at J, with 16 bases in the middle. The CDR3 contains 15 residues. The DNA of the CDR3 is TGTGCCAGCAGCCTTAAGGGGGAGGATACCTACGAGCAGTACTTC. Encoded protein: CASSLKGEDTYEQYF.

This clone was detected only a few times. J is TRBJ2-1 and V is TRBV30; maybe TRBD2 (6 bases). Between the trimmed V and J ends, which lost 2 bases and 9 bases, there was a span of 14 bases. The germline CDR1 and CDR2 sequences are GTSNPN and SVGIG (reference sequence). The CDR3 covers 13 residues. The CDR3 sequence is CAWSRGGIFEQFF. CDR3 nucleotides: TGTGCCTGGAGTAGAGGAGGGATCTTTGAGCAGTTCTTC. Based on the CDR3 plus reference TRBV30 and TRBJ2-1, the full variable domain is SQTIHQWPATLVQPVGSPLSLECTVEGTSNPNLYWYRQAAGRGLQLLFYSVGIGQISSEVPQNLSASRPQDRQFILSSKKLLLSDSGFYLCAWSRGGIFEQFFGPGTRLTVL.

The chain carries TRBV7-9 and TRBJ1-4, with 7 positions matching TRBD1. Trimming cost V 1 base and J 4 bases; bases outside gene matches: 3. The length of the CDR3 is 15 residues. Germline CDR1 and CDR2: SEHNR and FQNEAQ (reference sequence). The CDR3 region is CASSLGDSRNEKLFF. CDR3 DNA sequence: TGTGCCAGCAGCTTAGGGGACAGCCGTAATGAAAAACTGTTTTTT.

This clone was seen just once. Other nucleotide sequences from this sample produce the same CDR3. This sequence joins TRBV19 and TRBJ1-6; no reliable D call. Germline lookup yields CDR1 LNHDA and CDR2 SQIVND (reference sequence). The CDR3 contains 12 residues. V lost 2 bases to trimming and J lost 7 bases, with 3 bases between them. CDR3 DNA: TGTGCCAGTAGTATAAGCAATTCACCCCTCCACTTT. It is translated as CASSISNSPLHF. The full variable domain, completed using reference TRBV19 and TRBJ1-6, is DGGITQSPKYLFRKEGQNVTLSCEQNLNHDAMYWYRQDPGQGLRLIYYSQIVNDFQKGDIAEGYSVSREKKESFPLTVTSAQKNPTAFYLCASSISNSPLHFGNGTRLTVT.

The chain is built from TRBV18 and TRBJ1-2; 7 bases align to TRBD1. Germline V gives CDR1 KGHSH, CDR2 LQKENI. J was trimmed by 5 bases and V by 2 bases; bases with no gene match: 2. CDR3 length: 13 residues. This CDR3 is CASSPDRAYGYTF. For the CDR3, the DNA is TGTGCCAGCTCACCAGACAGGGCGTATGGCTACACCTTC.

The chain recombines TRBV28 with TRBJ1-4; 9 positions match TRBD1. Germline CDR1 and CDR2: MDHEN and SYDVKM. The trim removed 7 bases at V and 0 bases at J, leaving 9 bases unmatched. The CDR3 totals 17 residues. Here the CDR3 reads CASNQGQGLATNEKLFF. The CDR3 bases are TGTGCCAGCAACCAGGGACAGGGCCTTGCAACTAATGAAAAACTGTTTTTT. Together with reference TRBV28 and TRBJ1-4, the CDR3 gives the full variable domain: DVKVTQSSRYLVKRTGEKVFLECVQDMDHENMFWYRQDPGLGLRLIYFSYDVKMKEKGDIPEGYSVSREKKERFSLILESASTNQTSMYLCASNQGQGLATNEKLFFGSGTQLSVL.

The chain is built from TRBV6-5 and TRBJ1-2; TRBD1 might be the D (6 bases). The CDR3 totals 14 residues. V lost 8 bases and J lost 3, with 16 bases in between. The germline V gene has CDR1 MNHEY and CDR2 SVGAGI. CDR3 in amino acids: CASSSRGGHYGYTF. Here the CDR3 DNA reads TGTGCCAGCTCCTCTCGGGGGGGCCACTATGGCTACACCTTC.

The V call is TRBV5-1, the J call TRBJ1-1; D gene unclear. Per the germline V gene, CDR1 is SGHRS and CDR2 is YFSETQ. Between the trimmed V and J ends, which lost 0 bases and 0 bases, there was a span of 3 bases. This CDR3 is 13 amino acids long. The CDR3 sequence: CASSLGLNTEAFF. The CDR3 DNA is TGCGCCAGCAGCTTGGGGCTGAACACTGAAGCTTTCTTT.

Turning to this clone: At the DNA level, this CDR3 is encoded by other sequences in the same sample as well. CDR3: CARTTLGSSSTDTQYF. CDR3 in DNA: TGTGCCCGGACCACCCTCGGGAGCTCTAGCACAGATACGCAGTATTTT. The genes are TRBV30 and TRBJ2-3, with D tentatively TRBD2 (6 bases). Trimming took off 8 bases at V and 0 bases at J, with 21 bases between the two ends. Germline lookup yields CDR1 GTSNPN and CDR2 SVGIG (reference sequence). The CDR3 totals 16 residues.

The gene calls are TRBV6-5 and TRBJ2-3; the D is unclear. This CDR3 is built from 14 residues. Germline V gene sequence: CDR1 MNHEY, CDR2 SVGAGI. V was trimmed by 4 bases and J by 2 bases, leaving 10 bases between them. CDR3 residues: CASSSPLTTDTQYF. CDR3 bases: TGTGCCAGCAGTTCCCCACTCACCACAGATACGCAGTATTTT.

This chain joins TRBV30 and TRBJ1-1, with 8 nucleotides matching TRBD1. This CDR3 comprises 14 residues. Losses at the gene ends were 4 bases for V and 0 bases for J; bases not matched to a gene: 4. Germline V lookup: CDR1 GTSNPN, CDR2 SVGIG (reference sequence). The CDR3, as DNA: TGTGCCTGGAACCGACAGGGGCTGAACACTGAAGCTTTCTTT. Translated, it gives CAWNRQGLNTEAFF. Looking up the rest from reference TRBV30 and TRBJ1-1 gives the full variable domain: SQTIHQWPATLVQPVGSPLSLECTVEGTSNPNLYWYRQAAGRGLQLLFYSVGIGQISSEVPQNLSASRPQDRQFILSSKKLLLSDSGFYLCAWNRQGLNTEAFFGQGTRLTVV.

The chain recombines TRBV5-1 with TRBJ2-5, with 10 bases lining up with TRBD1. Germline assignment: CDR1 SGHRS and CDR2 YFSETQ. V shed 4 bases, J shed 5 bases, and the junction held 5 bases outside the gene matches. The CDR3 covers 14 residues. The CDR3 nucleotides are TGCGCCAGCAGCAAACGGACAGGGGGGGAGACCCAGTACTTC. This encodes CASSKRTGGETQYF.

J is TRBJ1-2 and V is TRBV12-5; 10 nucleotides agree with TRBD1. Germline V gene data show CDR1 as LGHNT and CDR2 as FRNRAP. V gave up 4 bases and J gave up 5 bases; unmatched junction bases: 13. The CDR3 length is 17 residues. The CDR3 bases are TGTGCTAGTGGTTCCTCGACAGGGGGCCTGGTACCGTATGGCTACACCTTC. Protein product: CASGSSTGGLVPYGYTF.

This clone has a single count. V and J are TRBV7-2 and TRBJ2-7; D ambiguous. The germline V gene has CDR1 SGHTA and CDR2 FQGNSA. This CDR3 spans 14 amino acids. V was clipped by 3 bases and J by 1 base, with 10 bases between them. The CDR3 spells CASSFQYGSYEQYF. DNA of the CDR3: TGTGCCAGCAGCTTTCAATACGGATCCTACGAGCAGTACTTC.

The rearrangement joins TRBV6-1 to TRBJ1-3, with 9 positions matching TRBD1. Germline V gives CDR1 MNHNS, CDR2 SASEGT. V lost 1 base, J lost 0 bases, and 4 bases stayed unmatched. CDR3 size: 17 residues. The CDR3 sequence: CASSEGRQGVSGNTIYF. CDR3 sequence (DNA): TGTGCCAGCAGTGAAGGGAGACAGGGGGTCTCTGGAAACACCATATATTTT.

This clone was recorded a few times. The chain recombines TRBV30 with TRBJ1-2, with D unresolved. The CDR3 is 12 residues long. Germline CDR1 GTSNPN, CDR2 SVGIG (reference sequence). V lost 2 bases to trimming and J lost 4 bases, with 8 bases between them. CDR3 sequence reads: CAWSPPGYGYTF. CDR3 nucleotides: TGTGCCTGGAGTCCCCCGGGCTATGGCTACACCTTC.